This is a list of T cell receptor beta chains from one sample in a study of cytomegalovirus exposure and HLA in healthy donors. Assay: immunoSEQ multiplex PCR; the TCRdb copy retains only in-frame clones and omits some. The sample yields around 260,000 clones, around 80% seen once. Material: PBMCs. The receptors originated from a girl aged 2 to 9 in good health and CMV-seronegative. The CDR3 runs from the conserved cysteine through the conserved F or W. Fields, in order: D gene, V gene, clone size, J gene, CDR3 length, CDR3 protein, CDR3 DNA. The D gene is left open where the match is weak. A row's size may be missing; if present it is once, few, many or a size class.

d_call: TRBD2
v_call: TRBV5-1
clone_size: -
j_call: TRBJ2-3
cdr3_length: 16
cdr3_aa: CASSLGTSGTTDTQYF
cdr3_nt: TGCGCCAGCAGCTTGGGGACTAGCGGGACCACAGATACGCAGTATTTT

d_call: TRBD2
v_call: TRBV7-3
clone_size: -
j_call: TRBJ2-7
cdr3_length: 14
cdr3_aa: CASSLGVAGAEQYF
cdr3_nt: TGTGCCAGCAGCTTAGGAGTAGCGGGAGCCGAGCAGTACTTC

d_call: -
v_call: TRBV2
clone_size: few
j_call: TRBJ1-3
cdr3_length: 16
cdr3_aa: CASSESTGSPGNTIYF
cdr3_nt: TGTGCCAGCAGTGAATCAACAGGGTCCCCTGGAAACACCATATATTTT

d_call: -
v_call: TRBV6-6
clone_size: -
j_call: TRBJ1-2
cdr3_length: 16
cdr3_aa: CASSYWGRETYYGYTF
cdr3_nt: TGTGCCAGCAGTTATTGGGGCAGAGAGACCTACTATGGCTACACCTTC

d_call: -
v_call: TRBV10-3
clone_size: -
j_call: TRBJ1-6
cdr3_length: 12
cdr3_aa: CAISEPVRTLHF
cdr3_nt: TGTGCCATCAGTGAGCCGGTGAGGACCCTCCACTTT

d_call: -
v_call: TRBV5-4
clone_size: few
j_call: TRBJ1-1
cdr3_length: 14
cdr3_aa: CASSFFTGSTEAFF
cdr3_nt: TGTGCCAGCAGCTTTTTCACAGGGAGCACTGAAGCTTTCTTT

d_call: TRBD2
v_call: TRBV5-1
clone_size: -
j_call: TRBJ2-1
cdr3_length: 16
cdr3_aa: CASSLVVSGGPPGQFF
cdr3_nt: TGCGCCAGCAGCTTGGTAGTCAGCGGGGGGCCCCCCGGGCAGTTCTTC

d_call: TRBD1
v_call: TRBV4-1
clone_size: -
j_call: TRBJ2-2
cdr3_length: 17
cdr3_aa: CASSQQMGQGGTGELFF
cdr3_nt: TGCGCCAGCAGCCAACAAATGGGACAGGGTGGCACCGGGGAGCTGTTTTTT

d_call: TRBD1
v_call: TRBV7-6
clone_size: -
j_call: TRBJ2-7
cdr3_length: 13
cdr3_aa: CASSLGTGLSQYF
cdr3_nt: TGTGCCAGCAGCTTGGGGACAGGGTTGTCGCAGTACTTC

d_call: -
v_call: TRBV28
clone_size: once
j_call: TRBJ2-5
cdr3_length: 13
cdr3_aa: CASSPGSRETQYF
cdr3_nt: TGTGCCAGCAGTCCGGGGAGCAGGGAGACCCAGTACTTC

d_call: TRBD1
v_call: TRBV7-9
clone_size: -
j_call: TRBJ2-7
cdr3_length: 14
cdr3_aa: CASRMTGGSYEQYF
cdr3_nt: TGTGCCAGCAGAATGACAGGGGGCTCCTACGAGCAGTACTTC

d_call: -
v_call: TRBV28
clone_size: -
j_call: TRBJ2-7
cdr3_length: 11
cdr3_aa: CASSFRGAAYF
cdr3_nt: TGTGCCAGCAGTTTTCGGGGGGCCGCGTACTTC

d_call: -
v_call: TRBV5-1
clone_size: -
j_call: TRBJ2-3
cdr3_length: 16
cdr3_aa: CASSTRTGRVTDTQYF
cdr3_nt: TGCGCCAGCAGCACACGGACAGGGAGGGTCACAGATACGCAGTATTTT

d_call: -
v_call: TRBV7-8
clone_size: -
j_call: TRBJ1-6
cdr3_length: 14
cdr3_aa: CASSTHLGVSPLHF
cdr3_nt: TGTGCCAGCAGCACCCACCTCGGGGTTTCACCCCTCCACTTT

d_call: -
v_call: TRBV6-5
clone_size: -
j_call: TRBJ2-7
cdr3_length: 14
cdr3_aa: CASREHRGISEQYF
cdr3_nt: TGTGCCAGCAGAGAACATAGGGGGATCTCAGAGCAGTACTTC

d_call: TRBD1
v_call: TRBV5-6
clone_size: -
j_call: TRBJ2-7
cdr3_length: 16
cdr3_aa: CASSDAPGQGNNEQYF
cdr3_nt: TGTGCCAGCAGCGACGCCCCGGGACAGGGAAACAACGAGCAGTACTTC

d_call: -
v_call: TRBV7-8
clone_size: -
j_call: TRBJ1-1
cdr3_length: 17
cdr3_aa: CASSLDFFPDSGTEAFF
cdr3_nt: TGTGCCAGCAGCTTAGATTTTTTTCCAGATTCGGGCACTGAAGCTTTCTTT

d_call: TRBD1
v_call: TRBV28
clone_size: -
j_call: TRBJ2-7
cdr3_length: 16
cdr3_aa: CASSLPPTGSSYEQYF
cdr3_nt: TGTGCCAGCAGTTTACCCCCGACAGGGAGCTCCTACGAGCAGTACTTC

d_call: -
v_call: TRBV5-1
clone_size: once
j_call: TRBJ1-5
cdr3_length: 15
cdr3_aa: CASSGGADGNQPQHF
cdr3_nt: TGCGCCAGCAGCGGAGGGGCCGATGGCAATCAGCCCCAGCATTTT

d_call: -
v_call: TRBV6-5
clone_size: -
j_call: TRBJ1-4
cdr3_length: 14
cdr3_aa: CASSYSVQAEKLFF
cdr3_nt: TGTGCCAGCAGTTACTCTGTCCAGGCTGAAAAACTGTTTTTT

d_call: TRBD2
v_call: TRBV2
clone_size: once
j_call: TRBJ2-3
cdr3_length: 15
cdr3_aa: CASRTLAGVADTQYF
cdr3_nt: TGTGCCAGCAGAACACTAGCGGGAGTTGCAGATACGCAGTATTTT

d_call: -
v_call: TRBV7-9
clone_size: -
j_call: TRBJ2-2
cdr3_length: 14
cdr3_aa: CASSPEGVTGELFF
cdr3_nt: TGTGCCAGCAGCCCAGAAGGGGTCACCGGGGAGCTGTTTTTT

d_call: TRBD2
v_call: TRBV11-2
clone_size: once
j_call: TRBJ2-7
cdr3_length: 17
cdr3_aa: CASSPAVGLAGSYEQYF
cdr3_nt: TGTGCCAGCAGCCCGGCGGTGGGACTAGCGGGGTCGTACGAGCAGTACTTC

d_call: TRBD1
v_call: TRBV29-1
clone_size: once
j_call: TRBJ2-7
cdr3_length: 13
cdr3_aa: CSALYRGIYEQYF
cdr3_nt: TGCAGCGCTCTTTACAGGGGCATCTACGAGCAGTACTTC

d_call: -
v_call: TRBV10-1
clone_size: -
j_call: TRBJ2-7
cdr3_length: 14
cdr3_aa: CASSSSRAAGEQYF
cdr3_nt: TGCGCCAGCAGTTCGTCGCGGGCCGCCGGGGAGCAGTACTTC

d_call: -
v_call: TRBV7-6
clone_size: once
j_call: TRBJ2-1
cdr3_length: 20
cdr3_aa: CASSLASWGSGGIRAKGQFF
cdr3_nt: TGTGCCAGCAGCTTAGCGTCATGGGGATCGGGGGGCATCCGTGCAAAAGGGCAGTTCTTC

d_call: TRBD1
v_call: TRBV9
clone_size: -
j_call: TRBJ1-1
cdr3_length: 16
cdr3_aa: CASSVLDRGPNTEAFF
cdr3_nt: TGTGCCAGCAGCGTTTTGGACAGGGGGCCGAACACTGAAGCTTTCTTT

d_call: TRBD2
v_call: TRBV11-3
clone_size: few
j_call: TRBJ2-5
cdr3_length: 15
cdr3_aa: CASSLGDGGGETQYF
cdr3_nt: TGTGCCAGCAGCTTGGGCGACGGGGGGGGAGAGACCCAGTACTTC

d_call: -
v_call: TRBV28
clone_size: once
j_call: TRBJ2-7
cdr3_length: 13
cdr3_aa: CASTLRVSHEQYF
cdr3_nt: TGTGCCAGCACCCTCAGGGTTTCCCACGAGCAGTACTTC

d_call: -
v_call: TRBV7-9
clone_size: -
j_call: TRBJ2-5
cdr3_length: 12
cdr3_aa: CSSSQGRETQYF
cdr3_nt: TGTTCCAGCAGCCAGGGGCGGGAGACCCAGTACTTC

d_call: TRBD2
v_call: TRBV7-3
clone_size: -
j_call: TRBJ2-1
cdr3_length: 16
cdr3_aa: CASSLATSGDYNEQFF
cdr3_nt: TGTGCCAGCAGCTTAGCGACTAGCGGGGATTACAATGAGCAGTTCTTC

d_call: -
v_call: TRBV7-9
clone_size: -
j_call: TRBJ2-1
cdr3_length: 16
cdr3_aa: CASSLRGFSSYNEQFF
cdr3_nt: TGTGCCAGCAGCTTACGGGGGTTTTCCTCCTACAATGAGCAGTTCTTC

d_call: TRBD1
v_call: TRBV2
clone_size: many
j_call: TRBJ1-5
cdr3_length: 17
cdr3_aa: CATSGQGRTWLNQPQHF
cdr3_nt: TGTGCCACAAGTGGACAGGGTCGAACCTGGCTCAATCAGCCCCAGCATTTT

d_call: -
v_call: TRBV6-6
clone_size: -
j_call: TRBJ1-4
cdr3_length: 15
cdr3_aa: CASSYSTGANEKLFF
cdr3_nt: TGTGCCAGCAGTTACTCGACAGGAGCTAATGAAAAACTGTTTTTT

d_call: TRBD2
v_call: TRBV7-2
clone_size: -
j_call: TRBJ2-1
cdr3_length: 14
cdr3_aa: CASSLEASGRSQFF
cdr3_nt: TGTGCCAGCAGCTTGGAGGCTAGCGGGAGAAGCCAGTTCTTC

d_call: -
v_call: TRBV20-1
clone_size: once
j_call: TRBJ1-2
cdr3_length: 11
cdr3_aa: CSAIYADGYTF
cdr3_nt: TGCAGTGCAATCTACGCGGATGGCTACACCTTC

d_call: -
v_call: TRBV30
clone_size: -
j_call: TRBJ1-1
cdr3_length: 12
cdr3_aa: CAWSPTGTEAFF
cdr3_nt: TGTGCCTGGAGTCCGACAGGTACTGAAGCTTTCTTT

d_call: TRBD1
v_call: TRBV6-6
clone_size: -
j_call: TRBJ2-2
cdr3_length: 16
cdr3_aa: CASSYSGTGGTGELFF
cdr3_nt: TGTGCCAGCAGTTACTCCGGGACAGGGGGCACCGGGGAGCTGTTTTTT

d_call: -
v_call: TRBV23-1
clone_size: -
j_call: TRBJ1-6
cdr3_length: 18
cdr3_aa: CASSYPLEPSSYNSPLHF
cdr3_nt: TGCGCCAGCAGTTATCCGTTGGAGCCGAGTTCCTATAATTCACCCCTCCACTTT

d_call: -
v_call: TRBV6-6
clone_size: -
j_call: TRBJ1-1
cdr3_length: 15
cdr3_aa: CASSYLLGGGTEAFF
cdr3_nt: TGTGCCAGCAGTTACCTCCTTGGGGGGGGCACTGAAGCTTTCTTT

d_call: -
v_call: TRBV10-2
clone_size: -
j_call: TRBJ1-5
cdr3_length: 16
cdr3_aa: CASLEGTENSNQPQHF
cdr3_nt: TGCGCCAGCCTGGAGGGGACGGAGAATAGCAATCAGCCCCAGCATTTT

d_call: -
v_call: TRBV18
clone_size: -
j_call: TRBJ1-1
cdr3_length: 12
cdr3_aa: CASGYRVTEAFF
cdr3_nt: TGTGCCAGCGGGTACAGGGTCACTGAAGCTTTCTTT

d_call: -
v_call: TRBV7-9
clone_size: once
j_call: TRBJ1-6
cdr3_length: 13
cdr3_aa: CASRDRDNSPLHF
cdr3_nt: TGTGCCAGCCGAGACAGAGATAATTCACCCCTCCACTTT

d_call: -
v_call: TRBV6-5
clone_size: -
j_call: TRBJ1-2
cdr3_length: 15
cdr3_aa: CASSFLGQRLYGYTF
cdr3_nt: TGTGCCAGCAGTTTTTTAGGACAGCGGCTCTATGGCTACACCTTC

d_call: TRBD2
v_call: TRBV5-8
clone_size: -
j_call: TRBJ2-7
cdr3_length: 14
cdr3_aa: CASSLRGRRYEQYF
cdr3_nt: TGTGCCAGCAGCTTGCGCGGGAGGCGCTACGAGCAGTACTTC